The subject of this entry is one TCR beta chain. This clonotype came up many times. Its specific antigen is unknown. No per-base quality is available; no much larger clone lies one base away. This sample is drawn from a study of identical twins (TCRdb year 2016). Notes on the research overall: TCR alpha and beta repertoires from monozygotic twins, unrelated adults of various ages and cord blood were deep-sequenced to test whether fetal clonotypes persist. To rule out contamination, the twin experiments were replicated at different times with different library preparation protocols. The study at large found these results: Abundant cord blood beta clonotypes had fewer insertions, young adult naive repertoires showed a similar but weaker trend, and memory repertoires showed no such trend. Zero-insertion analyses could be partly confounded by invariant T cells such as MAIT and iNKT, though diverse VJ usage argued against such confounding for most clonotypes. The excess sharing between twins in beta out-of-frame sequences was weaker because fewer shared sequences reduced the signal-to-noise ratio. Because the same donors could not be followed over many years, conclusions were based on cross-sectional statistical analysis. In monozygotic twins, out-of-frame TCR alpha sharing was systematically underestimated by recombination models, although the models agreed with sharing between unrelated individuals. Compared with coincidental sharing between unrelated individuals, an excess of low generation-probability sequences was observed among out-of-frame TCR alpha sequences shared between twins.

Counted from cysteine to phenylalanine, this CDR3 has 13 amino acids. Only the CDR3 portion is preserved as DNA: 39 bases, with reading frame beginning at the first base. The junction carries 9 bases between V and J, which are trimmed by 3 bases and 1 base respectively. The germline V gene gives CDR1 as SQVTM and CDR2 as ANQGSEA. The library was produced with 5' RACE. This sample was sequenced with an Illumina HiSeq 2000. Template switching added a universal primer binding site, and the final cDNA carried a unique molecular identifier that allowed TCR cDNA molecules to be counted accurately. Specific primers in the conserved constant-segment region were used to synthesize first-strand cDNA for the TCR alpha and beta chains. To control for contamination, every cDNA library was double barcoded, receiving both a SMART-Mk sample barcode and Illumina barcodes. TruSeq adapter sequences along with Illumina sample barcodes were introduced in two successive PCR steps. The TCR alpha and beta cDNA libraries were sequenced on the Illumina HiSeq platform using custom primers. Processing in the source paper ran as follows. Unique molecular identifiers were extracted from raw reads with MiGEC, and CDR3 positions were determined with MiXCR. Recombination models were inferred per individual with the repgenHMM and IGoR tools using an EM algorithm. Shared clonotypes were analyzed with the tcR package in R, and sharing was normalized by the product of cloneset sizes. To study raw recombination free of thymic and clonal selection effects, out-of-frame nonproductive sequences were analyzed. Starting from the raw public reads, TCRdb applied fastp trimming at Q25, assembled clones with MiXCR and retained in-frame beta chains. Records with the same CDR3 protein are collapsed into one entry carrying the most frequent genes and DNA. Here the V and J calls rest on TCRdb's processing, not on the authors' analysis. This sample lists hundreds of thousands of distinct CDR3 sequences; 5.5% to 7.5% were detected once. Of the sample, under 2% is held by the ten largest clones.

All donors were healthy Caucasians. The researchers also sequenced three unrelated adults who were not twins: a male aged 18 to 29, a male aged 50 to 60, and a female aged 50 to 60. Using Miltenyi CD45RO+ enrichment and human naive T-cell isolation kits, memory (CD45RO+) and naive T cells were isolated from PBMC. The chain joins TRBV29-1 to TRBJ2-5; possibly the D gene is TRBD1, per 6 matching bases. The sequencing input was naive T cells sorted from blood. The sample's cell subset or site label, in plain terms: cells isolated with a human naive T-cell isolation kit. The TCR was taken from a young man in good health. The DNA sequence is as follows: TGCAGCGTTGATGCAGGGGTCCAAGAGACCCAGTACTTC. It translates to CSVDAGVQETQYF.